The source of this T cell receptor beta chain is a study of blood T cell repertoires in COVID-19. Study-level background: Whether acute or convalescent, the COVID-19 samples came from the United States, Italy and Spain. T cells, B-cell-depleted T cells, or PBMCs supplied cDNA or gDNA.

This CDR3 contains 16 residues. Looked up from germline, CDR1 is SGHRS and CDR2 is YFSETQ. Trimming removed 0 bases from V and 1 base from J, with 13 bases in between. The method was immunoSEQ multiplex PCR; TCRdb's version includes in-frame clones alone and lacks a portion of them. This table holds about 470,000 clones, roughly 87% found once. The study drew participants aged roughly 18 to 95 years from roughly 25 US areas. Clinical history reported by participants formed the basis on which cohorts were assigned. Sequenced sample: PBMCs or T cells enriched from blood (not recorded which). V and J are TRBV5-1 and TRBJ1-1; D is possibly TRBD1 (5 bases). This clonotype was sampled from a woman younger than 35 who had recovered from COVID-19. The CDR3 sequence is CASSLDGAGSNTEAFF. The CDR3 nucleotides read TGCGCCAGCAGCTTGGATGGGGCAGGGTCGAACACTGAAGCTTTCTTT.